The rows below give T cell receptor beta chains drawn from one sample of a study of Graves' ophthalmopathy and Graves' hyperthyroidism. TCRdb redid the calling of the multiplex PCR reads with MiXCR, one entry per CDR3 protein. The sample holds about 220,000 distinct CDR3 sequences; under 25% are singletons and the top ten take around 40%. Sequences were obtained from peripheral blood. These TCRs come from a woman aged 50 to 60 with Graves' ophthalmopathy. Both conserved end residues are trimmed from each CDR3.

v_gene | CDR3aa
TRBV27 | ASSYRGSQPQH
TRBV7-2 | ASSPRQGAGETQY
TRBV5-1 | ASPGRETYEQY
TRBV5-1 | ASSLADGELF
TRBV4-2 | ASSQEGLAGGINIQY
TRBV20-1 | SAAWDRDTQY
TRBV29-1 | SVGAVDGYT
TRBV3-1 | ASSQRDRSTGELF
TRBV12-3/TRBV12-4 | ASSHTVWDAEAF
TRBV19 | ASSIDSRMEFYEQY
TRBV20-1 | SATPGAARVWDGYT
TRBV2 | AGRQGRNSPLH
TRBV27 | ASSPFTDPNQPQH
TRBV6-5 | ASLRGGGTNQPQH
TRBV15 | ATSRKQGELSSGNTIY
TRBV5-1 | ASSGRDSQETQY
TRBV7-2 | ASSLGLASSSYEQY
TRBV25-1 | ASSELGGVNYGYT
TRBV12-3/TRBV12-4 | ASSYSHSGANVLT
TRBV6-1 | ASSLTDTHYGYT
TRBV9 | ASRLGAGETQY
TRBV30 | AWSRLTGNEQY
TRBV20-1 | SARERGRYEQY
TRBV11-2 | ASSANQFSYEQY
TRBV18 | ASSRGQGFISGANVLT
TRBV20-1 | SARGGFVSQPQH
TRBV6-1 | ASSDAELYTEAF
TRBV3-1 | ASSQDTTEAF
TRBV7-2 | ASRVGGGAKNIQY
TRBV6-1 | ASSATGTSGAYNEQF
TRBV2 | ASSWTSGANTGELF
TRBV6-1 | ASRADRAVAGELF
TRBV15 | ATSPRTGGYNSPLH
TRBV7-6 | ASSQNRGQETQY
TRBV5-6 | ASSSGTYQETQY
TRBV19 | ASTPRGTRRQETQY
TRBV28 | ASSPGTDYNYEQY